This T cell receptor (beta chain) was observed in a study of T cell changes during pregnancy in multiple sclerosis. This table comes from immunoSEQ multiplex PCR, and its TCRdb copy is limited to in-frame clones, with some not included. In the table there are 35,000 or so clones, 89% of which are singletons. This TCR derives from a female donor with multiple sclerosis, enrolled in a pregnancy study. Sequenced here: CD8+ T cells from peripheral blood mononuclear cells, sampled in the third trimester of pregnancy.

The CDR3 DNA reads as TGTGCCATCAGTGAGTCGGTTTCCGGGAACAATCAGCCCCAGCATTTT. Its protein product is CAISESVSGNNQPQHF. The chain links TRBV10-3 to TRBJ1-5; D remains ambiguous. The ends were cut back, 0 bases at V and 3 bases at J, with 12 bases in the middle. The CDR3 is made up of 16 amino acids. Germline CDR1 reads ENHRY; CDR2 reads SYGVKD.